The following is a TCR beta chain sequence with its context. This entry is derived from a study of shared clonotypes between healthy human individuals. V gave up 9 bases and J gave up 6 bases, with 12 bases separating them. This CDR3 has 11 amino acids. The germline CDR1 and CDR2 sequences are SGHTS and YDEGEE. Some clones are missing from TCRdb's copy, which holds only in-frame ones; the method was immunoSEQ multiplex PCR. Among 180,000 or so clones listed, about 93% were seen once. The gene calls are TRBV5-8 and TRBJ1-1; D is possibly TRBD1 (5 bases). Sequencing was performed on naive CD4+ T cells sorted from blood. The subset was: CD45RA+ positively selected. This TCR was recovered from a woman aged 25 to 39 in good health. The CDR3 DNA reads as TGTGCCACCCTAGGGGTAGCTGAAGCTTTCTTT. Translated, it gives CATLGVAEAFF.